This TCR beta chain was sequenced for a study of tumor and adjacent non-tumor tissue in lung cancer. On the study more broadly: Histology: under 15 adenocarcinoma, a couple of squamous cell carcinoma, 1 small cell lung cancer. Aged about 30 to 85 years, patients included roughly ten men and about five women with stage I to III disease. Study observations and caveats: Shorter survival was associated with higher TCR diversity in tumors.

In the case of this clonotype: Its antigen is not known. Just one base apart from a much larger clone, this may be a read error.

The CDR3 has 13 amino acids. The germline V gene has CDR1 SGHRS and CDR2 YFSETQ. RNA was extracted from bulk tissue without any cell sorting. TCRbeta libraries were built with three rounds of nested PCR, modified from ARM-PCR. TCRdb fed the multiplex PCR reads into MiXCR, producing one record per CDR3 protein. The sample shows 100,000 to 120,000 distinct CDR3 sequences, under 90% of them seen only once. V is TRBV5-1 and J is TRBJ1-2; D is undetermined. The sample taken for sequencing was lung tumor tissue. The TCR was taken from a man between 65 and 85 years old with non-small cell lung cancer. The CDR3 spells CAISLDANYGYTF. The CDR3 DNA reads TGCGCCATCAGCTTGGATGCTAACTATGGCTACACCTTC.